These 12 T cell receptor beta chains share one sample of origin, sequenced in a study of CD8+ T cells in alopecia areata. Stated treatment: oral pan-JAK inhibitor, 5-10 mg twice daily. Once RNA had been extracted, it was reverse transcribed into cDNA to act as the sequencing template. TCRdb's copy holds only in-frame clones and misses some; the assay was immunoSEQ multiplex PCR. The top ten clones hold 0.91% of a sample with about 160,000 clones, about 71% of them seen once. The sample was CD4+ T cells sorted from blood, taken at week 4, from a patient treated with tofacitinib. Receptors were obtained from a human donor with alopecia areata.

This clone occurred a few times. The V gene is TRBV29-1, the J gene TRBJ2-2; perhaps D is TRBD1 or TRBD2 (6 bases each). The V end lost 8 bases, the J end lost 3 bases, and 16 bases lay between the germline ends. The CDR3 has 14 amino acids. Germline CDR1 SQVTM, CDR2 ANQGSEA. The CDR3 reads CSTSRGADTGELFF. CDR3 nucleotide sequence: TGCAGCACTAGTAGGGGGGCTGACACCGGGGAGCTGTTTTTT.

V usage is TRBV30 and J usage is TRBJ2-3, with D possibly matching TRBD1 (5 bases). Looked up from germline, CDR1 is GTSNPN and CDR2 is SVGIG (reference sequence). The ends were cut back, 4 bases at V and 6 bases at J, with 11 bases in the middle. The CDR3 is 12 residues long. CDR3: CAWNMGLDTQYF. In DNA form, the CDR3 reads TGTGCCTGGAACATGGGGCTGGATACGCAGTATTTT.

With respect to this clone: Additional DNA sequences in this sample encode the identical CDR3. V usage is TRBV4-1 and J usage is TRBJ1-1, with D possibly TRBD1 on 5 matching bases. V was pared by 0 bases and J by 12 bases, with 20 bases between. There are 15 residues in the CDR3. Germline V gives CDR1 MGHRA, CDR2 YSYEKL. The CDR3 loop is CASSQEKGLPSSTFF. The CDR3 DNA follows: TGCGCCAGCAGCCAAGAGAAGGGGCTGCCAAGTTCGACTTTCTTT.

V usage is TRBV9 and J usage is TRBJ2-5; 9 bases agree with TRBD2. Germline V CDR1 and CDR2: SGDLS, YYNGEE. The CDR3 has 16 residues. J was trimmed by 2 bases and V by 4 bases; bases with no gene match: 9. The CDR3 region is CASSSAAGLAQETQYF. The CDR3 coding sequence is TGTGCCAGCAGCTCCGCGGCGGGACTAGCACAAGAGACCCAGTACTTC.

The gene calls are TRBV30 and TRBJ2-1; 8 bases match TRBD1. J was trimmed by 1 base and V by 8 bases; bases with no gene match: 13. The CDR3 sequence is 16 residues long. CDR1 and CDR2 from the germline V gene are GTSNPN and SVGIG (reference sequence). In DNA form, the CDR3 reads TGTGCCGGAACCCTCCGGACAGGGAGGTCCTACAATGAGCAGTTCTTC. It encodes CAGTLRTGRSYNEQFF. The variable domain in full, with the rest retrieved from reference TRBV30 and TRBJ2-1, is SQTIHQWPATLVQPVGSPLSLECTVEGTSNPNLYWYRQAAGRGLQLLFYSVGIGQISSEVPQNLSASRPQDRQFILSSKKLLLSDSGFYLCAGTLRTGRSYNEQFFGPGTRLTVL.

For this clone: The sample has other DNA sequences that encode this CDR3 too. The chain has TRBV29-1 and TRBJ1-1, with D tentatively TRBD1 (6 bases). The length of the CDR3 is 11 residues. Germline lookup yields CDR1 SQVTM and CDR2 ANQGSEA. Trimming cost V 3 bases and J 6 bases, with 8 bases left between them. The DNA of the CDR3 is TGCAGCGTTGATAGGGGGGCTGAAGCTTTCTTT. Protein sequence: CSVDRGAEAFF.

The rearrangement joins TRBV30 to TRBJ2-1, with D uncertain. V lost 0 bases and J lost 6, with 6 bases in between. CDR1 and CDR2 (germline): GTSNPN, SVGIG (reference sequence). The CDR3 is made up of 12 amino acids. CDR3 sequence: CAWSVTSNEQFF. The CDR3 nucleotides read TGTGCCTGGAGTGTAACCTCCAATGAGCAGTTCTTC.

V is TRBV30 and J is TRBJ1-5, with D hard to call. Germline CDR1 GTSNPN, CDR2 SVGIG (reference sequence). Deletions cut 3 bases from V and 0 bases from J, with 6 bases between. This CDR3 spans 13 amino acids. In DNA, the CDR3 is TGTGCCTGGAGCACGAGTAGCAATCAGCCCCAGCATTTT. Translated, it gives CAWSTSSNQPQHF. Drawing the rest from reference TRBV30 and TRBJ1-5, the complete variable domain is SQTIHQWPATLVQPVGSPLSLECTVEGTSNPNLYWYRQAAGRGLQLLFYSVGIGQISSEVPQNLSASRPQDRQFILSSKKLLLSDSGFYLCAWSTSSNQPQHFGDGTRLSIL.

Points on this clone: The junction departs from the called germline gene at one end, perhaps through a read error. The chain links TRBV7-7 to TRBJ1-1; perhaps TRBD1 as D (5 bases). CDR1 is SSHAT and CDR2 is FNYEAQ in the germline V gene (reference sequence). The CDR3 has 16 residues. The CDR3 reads CASSLARRDRATEAFF. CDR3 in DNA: TGTGCTAGCAGCTTAGCTCGCAGGGATAGGGCCACTGAAGCTTTCTTT.

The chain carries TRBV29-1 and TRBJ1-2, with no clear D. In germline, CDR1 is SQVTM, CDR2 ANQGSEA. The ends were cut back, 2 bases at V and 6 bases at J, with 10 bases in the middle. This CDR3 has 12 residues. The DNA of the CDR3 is TGCAGCGTTGAACACAGTGAGGATGGCTACACCTTC. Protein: CSVEHSEDGYTF. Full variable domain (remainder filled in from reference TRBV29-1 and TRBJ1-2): SAVISQKPSRDICQRGTSLTIQCQVDSQVTMMFWYRQQPGQSLTLIATANQGSEATYESGFVIDKFPISRPNLTFSTLTVSNMSPEDSSIYLCSVEHSEDGYTFGSGTRLTVV.

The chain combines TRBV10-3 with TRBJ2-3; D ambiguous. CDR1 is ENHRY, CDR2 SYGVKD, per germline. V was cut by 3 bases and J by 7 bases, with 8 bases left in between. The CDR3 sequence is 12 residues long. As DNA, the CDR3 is TGTGCCATCAGTGACTCGACGTATACGCAGTATTTT. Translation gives CAISDSTYTQYF.

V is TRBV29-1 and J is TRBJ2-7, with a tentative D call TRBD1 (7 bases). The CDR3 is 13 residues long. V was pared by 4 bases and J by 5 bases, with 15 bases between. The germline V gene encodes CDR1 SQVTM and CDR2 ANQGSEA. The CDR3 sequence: CSVGRQGGDEQYF. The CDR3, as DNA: TGCAGCGTTGGGAGACAGGGAGGTGACGAGCAGTACTTC.